The 30 T cell receptor beta chains given below trace back to one sample, sequenced in a study of T-cell reconstitution after alpha-beta-depleted transplantation in children (dated by TCRdb to 2015 to 2016). Library preparation used PCR. The sequencer listed for this sample is Illumina HiSeq 2500. To normalize quantification of the TCRbeta repertoire, the TCR libraries were built with molecular barcoding that relied on unique molecular identifiers. TCRdb trimmed public reads at Q25 via fastp, called clones via MiXCR and kept in-frame beta chains. A single entry per CDR3 protein holds the most common genes and DNA from its merged rows. The sample table shows a few hundred thousand distinct CDR3 sequences, and roughly 6.6% are seen once. The biggest ten clones account for just over 5.5% of the sample. In the paper's terms, the treatment or condition label means: allogeneic hematopoietic cell transplantation with graft depleted of TCRalphabeta T cells and CD19 B cells.

Source: PBMCs, taken before TCRalphabeta/CD19-depleted stem cell transplant. Receptor source: a boy aged 2-9 years with acute lymphoblastic leukemia, due to receive a stem cell transplant.

This clonotype showed up just a few times. CDR3 nucleotides: TGTGCCAGCAGGCGGGACAGTAGCATGAACACTGAAGCTTTCTTT. Amino acid sequence: CASRRDSSMNTEAFF. The chain joins TRBV2 to TRBJ1-1; 7 bases align to TRBD1. J gave up 0 bases and V 6 bases, and 7 bases lay outside the gene matches. CDR3 length equals 15 residues. The V gene's germline CDR1 is SNHLY and CDR2 FYNNEI.

Many counts were recorded for this clonotype. The V gene is TRBV28, the J gene TRBJ1-1; D is undetermined. The CDR3 contains 13 residues. Germline values: CDR1 MDHEN, CDR2 SYDVKM. Trimming took 7 bases from V and 1 from J, leaving 10 bases between them. Here the CDR3 reads CASKVRGNTEAFF. CDR3 bases: TGTGCCAGCAAAGTCCGCGGGAACACTGAAGCTTTCTTT.

This clonotype came up a few times. The rearrangement uses TRBV12-3 or TRBV12-4 and TRBJ2-5, with TRBD1 matching over 10 bases. V lost 5 bases to trimming and J lost 5 bases; unmatched junction nucleotides: 17. The CDR3 covers 18 residues. CDR3 in amino acids: CASSGLLEPGQGSETQYF. CDR3 nucleotide sequence: TGTGCCAGCAGTGGCCTTTTGGAACCGGGACAGGGGTCGGAGACCCAGTACTTC.

This clonotype was recorded at least ten times. The chain joins TRBV7-2 to TRBJ1-1; D is possibly TRBD1 (5 bases). Per germline, CDR1 SGHTA and CDR2 FQGNSA. V lost 2 bases, J lost 3 bases, and 13 bases lay in between. The CDR3 is 15 residues long. CDR3 sequence reads: CASSLYDSVYTEAFF. The CDR3 DNA reads TGTGCCAGCAGCTTATATGACAGCGTATACACTGAAGCTTTCTTT.

This clonotype was detected ten times or more. The CDR3 loop reads CASSPLLLRDSYNEQFF. The CDR3 DNA is TGTGCCAGCAGTCCCCTCCTCCTACGGGACTCCTACAATGAGCAGTTCTTC. The rearrangement joins TRBV27 to TRBJ2-1, with D perhaps matching TRBD2 (5 bases). The germline V and J ends were trimmed by 5 bases and 0 bases, with 17 bases remaining between them. The CDR3 is 17 amino acids. Looked up from germline, CDR1 is MNHEY and CDR2 is SMNVEV (reference sequence).

The CDR3 coding sequence is TGTGCCAGCAGTGAAGAATTGGGGGGGGGCCCTCGGACGCAGTATTTT. Translated, it gives CASSEELGGGPRTQYF. This chain joins TRBV2 and TRBJ2-3; maybe TRBD2 (7 bases). The CDR3 is 16 amino acids. Trimming took off 1 base at V and 9 bases at J, with 20 bases between the two ends. The germline gives CDR1 SNHLY, CDR2 FYNNEI.

This clonotype has ten or more counts. The J gene is TRBJ2-7, the V gene TRBV5-1, with D possibly being TRBD2 (6 bases). The V gene lost 0 bases and the J gene lost 2 bases, with 9 bases spanning the gap. Germline values: CDR1 SGHRS, CDR2 YFSETQ. There are 14 residues in the CDR3. Written as DNA, the CDR3 is TGCGCCAGCAGCTTGGGTGCGGGAACCTACGAGCAGTACTTC. This sequence encodes CASSLGAGTYEQYF.

This clonotype has more than one count but fewer than ten. The chain carries TRBV7-2 and TRBJ2-1; TRBD2 agrees at 13 bases. The germline V gene encodes CDR1 SGHTA and CDR2 FQGNSA. The length of the CDR3 is 16 residues. Trimming cost V 4 bases and J 6 bases; bases outside gene matches: 6. The CDR3 coding sequence is TGTGCCAGCAGCTCGCGGACTAGCGGGAGAATCAATGAGCAGTTCTTC. Translation: CASSSRTSGRINEQFF.

This clonotype appeared many times. V and J are TRBV3-1 and TRBJ1-1, with a possible D match to TRBD1 (6 bases). V was pared by 0 bases and J by 6 bases, with 11 bases between. The CDR3 is 14 residues long. In germline, CDR1 is LGHDT, CDR2 YNNKEL (reference sequence). The CDR3 protein is CASSQEGGLAEAFF. CDR3 nucleotides: TGTGCCAGCAGCCAAGAGGGGGGGCTGGCTGAAGCTTTCTTT. Variable domain in full (rest from reference TRBV3-1 and TRBJ1-1): DTAVSQTPKYLVTQMGNDKSIKCEQNLGHDTMYWYKQDSKKFLKIMFSYNNKELIINETVPNRFSPKSPDKAHLNLHINSLELGDSAVYFCASSQEGGLAEAFFGQGTRLTVV.

The sample holds a few counts of this clonotype. The chain employs TRBV3-1 and TRBJ1-1; TRBD1 is a possible D gene (5 bases). The CDR3 loop spans 15 amino acids. Per the germline V gene, CDR1 is LGHDT and CDR2 is YNNKEL (reference sequence). V lost 0 bases to trimming and J lost 1 base, with 9 bases between them. The CDR3: CASSQETGENTEAFF. The CDR3 DNA reads as TGTGCCAGCAGCCAAGAAACAGGAGAGAACACTGAAGCTTTCTTT.

This clonotype has a handful of counts. V usage is TRBV29-1 and J usage is TRBJ1-2, with TRBD1 matching over 9 bases. The trim removed 2 bases at V and 3 bases at J, leaving 10 bases unmatched. The CDR3 is 16 amino acids. The germline V gene has CDR1 SQVTM and CDR2 ANQGSEA. CDR3: CSVESDRGRADYGYTF. In nucleotides, the CDR3 is TGCAGCGTTGAATCGGACAGGGGCCGAGCGGACTATGGCTACACCTTC.

The chain joins TRBV5-6 to TRBJ1-1; D is perhaps TRBD1 (6 bases). The germline V gene has CDR1 SGHDT and CDR2 YYEEEE. V lost 4 bases and J 6 bases, leaving 13 bases between the germline ends. This CDR3 region has 13 residues. CDR3 DNA: TGTGCCAGCAGCCCAACAGGGACCTCTGAAGCTTTCTTT. As protein: CASSPTGTSEAFF.

In this sample, this clonotype turned up many times. The junction shows a germline mismatch at one end, possibly a read error. The chain has TRBV12-3 or TRBV12-4 and TRBJ2-2; 8 bases fit TRBD2. CDR3 length: 14 residues. The CDR3 DNA follows: TGTGCCAGCAGTCTAGCGGGTAGCACCGGGGAGCTGTTTTTT. Amino acids: CASSLAGSTGELFF.

This clonotype was seen a handful of times. For the CDR3, the DNA is TGTGCCAGCAGCTTGGATGGTGGGGGGTCGCAGTATTTT. As protein: CASSLDGGGSQYF. The chain links TRBV7-2 to TRBJ2-3, with D possibly being TRBD2 (6 bases). Between the trimmed V and J ends, which lost 3 bases and 10 bases, there was a span of 14 bases. The CDR3 runs 13 residues. Per the germline V gene, CDR1 is SGHTA and CDR2 is FQGNSA.

This clonotype was seen more than once but under ten times. DNA of the CDR3: TGTGCCTGGAGTCACTCAAACCACGAGCAGTACTTC. Translation: CAWSHSNHEQYF. The V call is TRBV30, the J call TRBJ2-7; unclear D gene. The ends were cut back, 2 bases at V and 5 bases at J, with 10 bases in the middle. CDR1 GTSNPN and CDR2 SVGIG come from the germline V gene (reference sequence). The CDR3 is 12 residues long. Complete variable domain (other parts from reference TRBV30 and TRBJ2-7): SQTIHQWPATLVQPVGSPLSLECTVEGTSNPNLYWYRQAAGRGLQLLFYSVGIGQISSEVPQNLSASRPQDRQFILSSKKLLLSDSGFYLCAWSHSNHEQYFGPGTRLTVT.

This clonotype was counted only a few times. The chain carries TRBV20-1 and TRBJ2-3; 10 bases agree with TRBD2. Germline CDR1 reads DFQATT; CDR2 reads SNEGSKA (reference sequence). J lost 5 bases, V lost 0 bases, and 8 bases had no gene match. This CDR3 is built from 16 residues. The CDR3 bases are TGCAGTGCTAGAGACCGGGCTAGCGGGAGCCGAGATACGCAGTATTTT. Its protein product is CSARDRASGSRDTQYF.

At least ten counts were recorded for this clonotype. The V gene is TRBV6-1, the J gene TRBJ2-7; unclear D gene. CDR1 is MNHNS and CDR2 is SASEGT in the germline V gene. With 4 bases removed from V and 2 bases from J, the gap between germline ends came to 9 bases. This CDR3 region has 13 residues. The CDR3 sequence: CASSGTGPYEQYF. The DNA for the CDR3 is TGTGCCAGCAGTGGCACGGGCCCCTACGAGCAGTACTTC.

This clonotype turned up a few times. This rearrangement joins TRBV7-2 to TRBJ2-1; D perhaps matches TRBD1 (6 bases). The CDR3 extends over 15 amino acids. V was shortened by 6 bases and J by 2 bases, with 14 bases between the two germline ends. Germline loops: CDR1 SGHTA, CDR2 FQGNSA. The CDR3 sequence: CASRQTGIAYNEQFF. DNA of the CDR3: TGTGCCAGCAGACAGACAGGCATTGCCTACAATGAGCAGTTCTTC.

This clonotype has at least ten counts. The V gene is TRBV11-2, the J gene TRBJ2-1, with D possibly being TRBD2 (6 bases). The CDR3 contains 15 residues. Trimming removed 5 bases at V and 4 bases at J, with 15 bases between. The germline V gene has CDR1 SGHAT and CDR2 FQNNGV. The CDR3 loop is CASSEIRGIYNEQFF. The CDR3 DNA reads as TGTGCCAGCAGCGAAATCCGCGGGATATACAATGAGCAGTTCTTC.

This clonotype was counted at least ten times. The chain couples TRBV7-6 to TRBJ1-3; TRBD1 is a possible D gene (6 bases). Per the germline V gene, CDR1 is SGHVS and CDR2 is FNYEAQ. The CDR3 runs 15 residues. V gave up 5 bases and J gave up 4 bases, with 15 bases separating them. The CDR3 loop is CASSRQAGAGNTIYF. The CDR3 region has the DNA TGTGCCAGCAGCCGGCAGGCAGGGGCGGGAAACACCATATATTTT.

The sample holds many counts of this clonotype. The CDR3 here is CASSPRGSSEAFF. The CDR3 region has the DNA TGTGCCAGCAGCCCCAGGGGGTCTTCTGAAGCTTTCTTT. The chain combines TRBV7-9 with TRBJ1-1; 7 nucleotides align to TRBD1. The CDR3 is 13 amino acids. The germline V gene encodes CDR1 SEHNR and CDR2 FQNEAQ (reference sequence). V dropped 5 bases and J dropped 6; count of bases not matched to a gene: 6.

This clonotype was detected ten times or more. The chain has TRBV20-1 and TRBJ2-5; perhaps D is TRBD1 or TRBD2 (5 bases each). Trimming pared 5 bases from V and 4 bases from J, leaving 20 bases between. In germline, CDR1 is DFQATT, CDR2 SNEGSKA (reference sequence). The CDR3 consists of 15 residues. The CDR3 bases are TGCAGTGCTCCTCTGGGGCAGGGAGAGGGAGAGACCCAGTACTTC. Residues: CSAPLGQGEGETQYF.

This clonotype was counted many times. This chain links TRBV4-3 with TRBJ2-3; 9 bases map to TRBD1. The CDR3 runs to 15 residues. V gave up 5 bases and J gave up 2 bases; unmatched junction bases: 5. The germline V gene encodes CDR1 LGHNA and CDR2 YSLEER. CDR3: CASSKRDRATDTQYF. DNA for the CDR3: TGCGCCAGCAGCAAACGGGACAGGGCCACAGATACGCAGTATTTT.

This clonotype was detected ten times or more. V usage is TRBV4-3 and J usage is TRBJ2-2; TRBD1 matches at 7 bases. Germline CDR1 and CDR2: LGHNA and YSLEER. This CDR3 region has 16 residues. Germline trimming cut 1 base from V and 2 bases from J; bases unmatched to any gene: 4. CDR3 amino acids: CASSQVTGLNTGELFF. The CDR3 DNA reads TGCGCCAGCAGCCAAGTGACAGGGCTTAACACCGGGGAGCTGTTTTTT.

This clonotype showed up many times. The chain combines TRBV30 with TRBJ2-1; D remains ambiguous. CDR1 is GTSNPN, CDR2 SVGIG, per germline (reference sequence). The CDR3 length is 14 residues. Trimming shortened V by 1 base and J by 4 bases, and 11 bases separated the two germline ends. The CDR3 sequence is CAWSGVASYNEQFF. CDR3 DNA sequence: TGTGCCTGGAGTGGTGTTGCATCATACAATGAGCAGTTCTTC.

This clonotype was observed many times. The chain recombines TRBV15 with TRBJ2-5; D unclear. The V gene's germline CDR1 is LNHNV and CDR2 YYDKDF (reference sequence). V dropped 1 base and J dropped 5 bases, with 8 bases sitting between them. The CDR3 sequence is 13 residues long. Here the CDR3 DNA reads TGTGCCACCAGCAGAGTTAAATGGGAGACCCAGTACTTC. This translates into CATSRVKWETQYF.

This clonotype appeared many times. The chain recombines TRBV28 with TRBJ2-7, with 8 bases aligning to TRBD1. Germline V gene data show CDR1 as MDHEN and CDR2 as SYDVKM. Unmatched junction bases numbered 9, after V lost 3 bases and J lost 2 bases. This CDR3 contains 16 residues. The CDR3 loop is CASSLDRVSVAYEQYF. In DNA, the CDR3 is TGTGCCAGCAGTTTGGACAGGGTATCGGTGGCCTACGAGCAGTACTTC.

This clonotype was seen at least ten times. The rearrangement links TRBV2 to TRBJ2-4; no reliable D call. The germline V gene has CDR1 SNHLY and CDR2 FYNNEI. The ends were cut back, 1 base at V and 3 bases at J, with 4 bases in the middle. CDR3 size: 13 residues. As DNA, the CDR3 is TGTGCCAGCAGTGAAGTCAGCAAAAACATTCAGTACTTC. Residues: CASSEVSKNIQYF.

This clonotype was counted many times. The chain recombines TRBV20-1 with TRBJ1-1; unclear D gene. The CDR3 is 11 amino acids. Trimming pared 5 bases from V and 1 base from J, leaving 5 bases between. Germline V gene sequence: CDR1 DFQATT, CDR2 SNEGSKA (reference sequence). The CDR3 sequence: CSAPQNTEAFF. DNA for the CDR3: TGCAGTGCTCCTCAGAACACTGAAGCTTTCTTT.

Regarding this clonotype: This sequence may be a read error, since a much larger clone differs from it by one base. The chain recombines TRBV29-1 with TRBJ2-5, with TRBD1 matching 8 bases. The CDR3 has 13 residues. Germline V CDR1 and CDR2: SQVTM, ANQGSEA. CDR3 protein: CSAPNRGMETPYF. The CDR3 DNA is TGCAGCGCCCCAAACAGGGGGATGGAGACCCCGTACTTC. Using reference TRBV29-1 and TRBJ2-5 for the parts outside the CDR3, the full variable domain is SAVISQKPSRDICQRGTSLTIQCQVDSQVTMMFWYRQQPGQSLTLIATANQGSEATYESGFVIDKFPISRPNLTFSTLTVSNMSPEDSSIYLCSAPNRGMETPYFGPGTRLLVL.